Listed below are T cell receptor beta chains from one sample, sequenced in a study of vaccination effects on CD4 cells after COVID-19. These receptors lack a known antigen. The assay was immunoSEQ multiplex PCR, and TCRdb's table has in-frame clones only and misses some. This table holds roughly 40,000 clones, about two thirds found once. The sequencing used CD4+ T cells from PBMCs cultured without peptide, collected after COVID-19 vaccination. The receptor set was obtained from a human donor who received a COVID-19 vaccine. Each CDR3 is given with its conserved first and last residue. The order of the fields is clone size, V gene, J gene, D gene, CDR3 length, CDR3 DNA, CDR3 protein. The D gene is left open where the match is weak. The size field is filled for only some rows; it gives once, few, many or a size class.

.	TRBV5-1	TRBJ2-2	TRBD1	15	TGCGCCAGCAGCCAGGGGACAGGGGCGACCGGGGAGCTGTTTTTT	CASSQGTGATGELFF
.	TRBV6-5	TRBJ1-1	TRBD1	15	TGTGCCAGCAGTTACTGGGGACAGGGGGAGACTGAAGCTTTCTTT	CASSYWGQGETEAFF
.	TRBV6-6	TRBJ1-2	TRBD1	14	TGTGCCACTACGGACAGGACTTCGATCTATGGCTACACCTTC	CATTDRTSIYGYTF
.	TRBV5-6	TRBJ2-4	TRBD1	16	TGTGCCAGCAGCTTGACAGGGGGCTTGGGCAAAAACATTCAGTACTTC	CASSLTGGLGKNIQYF
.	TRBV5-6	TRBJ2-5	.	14	TGTGCCAGCAGCTTGGGAGGAGGAGTGGAGACCCAGTACTTC	CASSLGGGVETQYF
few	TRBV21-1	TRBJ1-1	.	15	TGTGCCAGCAGACCGGAGCCAACTGACGGGTCTCAAGCTTTCTTT	CASRPEPTDGSQAFF
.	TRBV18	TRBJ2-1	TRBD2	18	TGTGCCAGCTCACCAAATCCCCCGGGACTAGCGGGTTACAATGAGCAGTTCTTC	CASSPNPPGLAGYNEQFF
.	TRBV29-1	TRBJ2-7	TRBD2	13	TGCAGCGTTACAAGCGGGAGTTCCTACGAGCAGTACTTC	CSVTSGSSYEQYF
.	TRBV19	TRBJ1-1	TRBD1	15	TGTGCCAGTAGTTCCCCCGGGACAGATAACACTGAAGCTTTCTTT	CASSSPGTDNTEAFF
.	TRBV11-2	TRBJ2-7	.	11	TGTGCCAGCAGCTCGGCCTACGAGCAGTACTTC	CASSSAYEQYF
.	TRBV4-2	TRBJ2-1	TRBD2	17	TGTGCCAGCAGCCAAGACGGACTAGCGGCTACCTACAATGAGCAGTTCTTC	CASSQDGLAATYNEQFF
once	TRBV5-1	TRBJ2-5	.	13	TGCGCCAGCAGCGGGCCTAGCAAAGAGACCCAGTACTTC	CASSGPSKETQYF
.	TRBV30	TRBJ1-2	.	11	TGTGCCTGGGGCGCAGGGACTGGCTACACCTTC	CAWGAGTGYTF
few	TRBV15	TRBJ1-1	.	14	TGTGCCACCAGCAGAGACCCAATGAACACTGAAGCTTTCTTT	CATSRDPMNTEAFF
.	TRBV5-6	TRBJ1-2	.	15	TGTGCCAGCAGCTTGGCCTTGGTAGGTGACTATGGCTACACCTTC	CASSLALVGDYGYTF
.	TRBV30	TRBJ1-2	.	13	TGTGCAACGGCGGGGGGGGCTCCCTATGGCTACACCTTC	CATAGGAPYGYTF